This TCR beta chain was recorded in a study of esophageal squamous cell carcinoma under preoperative chemotherapy. The overall study: TCR repertoires were profiled from both peripheral blood T cells and tumor-infiltrating lymphocytes.

The time point here: before preoperative PTX-NDP chemotherapy. TCRdb passed the PCR reads through MiXCR, listing each CDR3 protein once. Of 15,000 to 20,000 distinct CDR3 sequences listed, 40% to 55% are singletons. As regards this clonotype: Its antigen is unidentified.

Deletions cut 5 bases from V and 5 bases from J, with 15 bases between. Germline lookup yields CDR1 MNHEY and CDR2 SMNVEV (reference sequence). The CDR3 runs to 14 residues. Study-wide results and limits: Post-treatment tumor-infiltrating lymphocytes appeared partly derived from peripheral T cells migrating into the tumor. Chemotherapy was followed by significantly higher TCR diversity in peripheral T cells only, not tumor-infiltrating lymphocytes.

This chain uses TRBV27 with TRBJ2-5; possibly TRBD2 for D (6 bases). The sample was taken from a patient given preoperative chemotherapy. The origin of this receptor is a human donor with esophageal squamous cell carcinoma. The donor label of this sample is uncertain. CDR3 coding DNA: TGTGCCAGCAGTCCAGATCGGGGGTGGGAGACCCAGTACTTC. This codes for CASSPDRGWETQYF.